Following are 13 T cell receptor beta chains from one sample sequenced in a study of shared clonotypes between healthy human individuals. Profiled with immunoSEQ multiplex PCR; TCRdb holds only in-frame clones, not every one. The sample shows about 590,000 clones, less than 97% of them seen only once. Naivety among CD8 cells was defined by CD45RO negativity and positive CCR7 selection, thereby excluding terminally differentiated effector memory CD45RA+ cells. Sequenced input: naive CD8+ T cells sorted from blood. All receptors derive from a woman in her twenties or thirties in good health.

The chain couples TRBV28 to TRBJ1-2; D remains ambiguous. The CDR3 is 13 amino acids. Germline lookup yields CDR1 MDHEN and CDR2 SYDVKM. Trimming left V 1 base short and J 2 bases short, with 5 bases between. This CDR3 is CASSLFPNYGYTF. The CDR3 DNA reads TGTGCCAGCAGTTTATTTCCAAACTATGGCTACACCTTC.

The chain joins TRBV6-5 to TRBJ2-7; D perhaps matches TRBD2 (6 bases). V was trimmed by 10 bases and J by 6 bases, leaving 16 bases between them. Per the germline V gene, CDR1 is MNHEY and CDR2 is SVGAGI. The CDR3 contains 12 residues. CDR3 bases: TGTGCCACCCTCGGAGGGGTCGGCGAGCAGTACTTC. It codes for CATLGGVGEQYF.

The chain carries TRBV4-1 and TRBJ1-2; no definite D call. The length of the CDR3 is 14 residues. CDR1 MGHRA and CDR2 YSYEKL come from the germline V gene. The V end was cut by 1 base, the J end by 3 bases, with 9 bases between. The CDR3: CASSQVGGDYGYTF. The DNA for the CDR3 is TGCGCCAGCAGCCAAGTCGGTGGGGACTATGGCTACACCTTC.

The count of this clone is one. CDR3 residues: CATSTGTDNEQFF. For the CDR3, the DNA is TGTGCCACCAGCACCGGGACAGACAATGAGCAGTTCTTC. The chain has TRBV15 and TRBJ2-1; 7 nucleotides align to TRBD1. The CDR3 is 13 amino acids. Germline values: CDR1 LNHNV, CDR2 YYDKDF (reference sequence). J was trimmed by 5 bases and V by 4 bases; bases with no gene match: 2.

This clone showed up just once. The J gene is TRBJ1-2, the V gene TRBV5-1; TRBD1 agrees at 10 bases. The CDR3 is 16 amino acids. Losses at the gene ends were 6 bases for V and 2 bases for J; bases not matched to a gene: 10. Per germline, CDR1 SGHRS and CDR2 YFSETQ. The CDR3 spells CASTQTGQGVNYGYTF. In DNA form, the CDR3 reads TGCGCCAGCACCCAAACCGGACAGGGGGTGAACTATGGCTACACCTTC.

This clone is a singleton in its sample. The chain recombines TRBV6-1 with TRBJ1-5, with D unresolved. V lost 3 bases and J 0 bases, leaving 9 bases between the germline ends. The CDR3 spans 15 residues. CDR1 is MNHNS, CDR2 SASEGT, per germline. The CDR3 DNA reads TGTGCCAGCAGTGAGATTGAGGGTAGCAATCAGCCCCAGCATTTT. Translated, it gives CASSEIEGSNQPQHF.

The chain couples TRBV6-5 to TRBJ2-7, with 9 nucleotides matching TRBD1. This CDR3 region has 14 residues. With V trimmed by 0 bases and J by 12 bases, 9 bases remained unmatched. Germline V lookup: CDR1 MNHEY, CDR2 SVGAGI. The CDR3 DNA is TGTGCCAGCAGTTACTCGGGTGGGACAGGGTGGATGTACTTC. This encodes CASSYSGGTGWMYF.

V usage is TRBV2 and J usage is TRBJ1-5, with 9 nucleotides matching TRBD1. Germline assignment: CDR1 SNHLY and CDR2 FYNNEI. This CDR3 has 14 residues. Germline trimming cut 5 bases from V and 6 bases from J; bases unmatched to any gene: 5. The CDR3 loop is CASSPGQGSQPQHF. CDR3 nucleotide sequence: TGTGCCAGCAGTCCCGGACAGGGGAGTCAGCCCCAGCATTTT.

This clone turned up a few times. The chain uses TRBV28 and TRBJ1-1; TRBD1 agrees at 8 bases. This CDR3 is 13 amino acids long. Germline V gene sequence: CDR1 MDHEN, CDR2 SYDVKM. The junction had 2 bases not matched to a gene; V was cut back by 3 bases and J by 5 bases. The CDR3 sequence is CASSFTGGTEAFF. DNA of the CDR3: TGTGCCAGCAGTTTTACAGGGGGAACTGAAGCTTTCTTT.

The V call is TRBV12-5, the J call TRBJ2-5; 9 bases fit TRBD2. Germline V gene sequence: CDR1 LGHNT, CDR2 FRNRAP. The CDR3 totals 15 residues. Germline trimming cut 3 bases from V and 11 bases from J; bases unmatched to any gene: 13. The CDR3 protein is CASGLAGGAGVEQYF. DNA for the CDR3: TGTGCTAGTGGTTTAGCGGGAGGCGCCGGCGTAGAGCAGTACTTC.

The CDR3 is CASSEGQLRGGMDYEQYF. CDR3 bases: TGTGCCAGCAGTGAAGGACAACTCAGGGGGGGTATGGACTACGAGCAGTACTTC. The chain links TRBV6-1 to TRBJ2-7; possibly TRBD1 or TRBD2 for D (7 bases each). V was pared by 1 base and J by 3 bases, with 22 bases between. Germline CDR1 MNHNS, CDR2 SASEGT. This CDR3 is built from 18 residues.

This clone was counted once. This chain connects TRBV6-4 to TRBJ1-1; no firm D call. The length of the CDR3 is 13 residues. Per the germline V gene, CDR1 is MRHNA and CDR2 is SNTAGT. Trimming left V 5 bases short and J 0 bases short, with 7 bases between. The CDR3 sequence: CASSYALNTEAFF. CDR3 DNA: TGTGCCAGCAGTTATGCCCTGAACACTGAAGCTTTCTTT.

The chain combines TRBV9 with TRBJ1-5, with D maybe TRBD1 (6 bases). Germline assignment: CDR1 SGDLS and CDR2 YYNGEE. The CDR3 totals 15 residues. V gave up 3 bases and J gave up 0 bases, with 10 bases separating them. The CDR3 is CASSAGDNSNQPQHF. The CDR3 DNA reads TGTGCCAGCAGCGCGGGGGACAATAGCAATCAGCCCCAGCATTTT. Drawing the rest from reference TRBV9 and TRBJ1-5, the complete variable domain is DSGVTQTPKHLITATGQRVTLRCSPRSGDLSVYWYQQSLDQGLQFLIQYYNGEERAKGNILERFSAQQFPDLHSELNLSSLELGDSALYFCASSAGDNSNQPQHFGDGTRLSIL.